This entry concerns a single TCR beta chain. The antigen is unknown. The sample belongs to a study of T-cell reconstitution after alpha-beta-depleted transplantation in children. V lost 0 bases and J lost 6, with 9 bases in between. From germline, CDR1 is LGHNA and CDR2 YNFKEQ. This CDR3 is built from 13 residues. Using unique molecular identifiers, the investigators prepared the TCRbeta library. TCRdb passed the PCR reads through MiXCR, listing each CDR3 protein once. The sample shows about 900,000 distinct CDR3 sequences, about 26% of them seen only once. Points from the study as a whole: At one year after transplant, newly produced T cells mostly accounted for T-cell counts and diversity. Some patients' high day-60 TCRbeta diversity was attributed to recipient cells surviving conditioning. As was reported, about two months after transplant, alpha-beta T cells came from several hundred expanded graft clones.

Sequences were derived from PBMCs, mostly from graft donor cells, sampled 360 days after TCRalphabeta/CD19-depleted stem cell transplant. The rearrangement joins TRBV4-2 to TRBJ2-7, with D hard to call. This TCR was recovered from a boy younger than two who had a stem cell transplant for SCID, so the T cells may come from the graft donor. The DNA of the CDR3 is TGTGCCAGCAGCCAAGAAGATCAAGGCGAGCAGTACTTC. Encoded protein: CASSQEDQGEQYF.